The entry below gives a single T cell receptor (beta chain) sequence along with its context. Primed by a sample-barcoded 5' primer and a J-beta primer mix, a second PCR proceeded for 7 to 11 cycles. Unique molecular identifiers of 12 random nucleotides labeled each cDNA. TCRdb passed the 5' RACE reads through MiXCR, listing each CDR3 protein once. The data contain about 1.4 million distinct CDR3 sequences, approximately 59% of them singletons. The record originates from a study of blood T cells in healthy people across ages. Donors were healthy Caucasian individuals from Russia aged about 6 to 95. Per sample, at least 6 micrograms of total RNA were extracted. The CDR3 consists of 15 residues. The germline V gene encodes CDR1 SEHNR and CDR2 FQNEAQ (reference sequence). The germline V and J ends were trimmed by 1 base and 2 bases, with 10 bases remaining between them.

The V and J genes are TRBV7-9 and TRBJ2-3; no clear D gene. The receptor was derived from a man between 18 and 35 years old in good health. Source material: blood. CDR3 sequence: CASSLEQVITDTQYF. The CDR3 DNA follows: TGTGCCAGCAGCTTAGAGCAGGTTATCACAGATACGCAGTATTTT.